The T cell receptor beta chain described here comes from a study of CXCR3-negative and CXCR3-positive naive CD8 T cells (dated by TCRdb to the late 2010s). Some background on the complete study: Some 130 million TRB reads were obtained in total, roughly 1.5 +/- 0.3 million reads per library. The diversity and physicochemical repertoire analyses included 11 donors pooled from two independent experiments. TRBV-TRBJ cluster analysis included naive subsets from 5 or 6 donors and memory cells from 3 donors. The study at large found these results: Freshly isolated PBMCs were used for most assays because CXCR3 expression went down partially after cryopreservation. Because surface CD5, which has been linked to self-reactivity in mice, was comparable between naive subsets, TCR interaction strength was also inferred from TRB CDR3 physicochemical properties. Compared with CXCR3-negative naive cells, CXCR3-positive naive cells had TRB CDR3s with higher hydrophobicity (lower Kidera factor 4), lower energy, and higher strength and volume indices. Similar TRBV-TRBJ usage was shown by naive CXCR3-negative and CXCR3-positive cells from the same donor, whereas distinct patterns were shown by memory cells. Comparably high repertoire diversity was found in both naive subsets, whereas much lower repertoire diversity was found in memory CD8+ T cells.

Measured from the cysteine to the phenylalanine, the CDR3 is 15 residues long. Only the protein sequence is given. The germline V gene (reference sequence) sets CDR1 to LNHDA and CDR2 to SQIVND. On this clonotype: Its specific antigen is unknown.

For every CD8+ T cell subset, under 350,000 cells were flow-sorted straight into RLT lysis buffer, and each subset was sorted in triplicate. Naive CD8+ T cells were defined stringently as CD45RO-CCR7+CD27+CD95- to exclude memory contaminants. Peripheral blood mononuclear cells were isolated from buffy coats by standard density gradient centrifugation. Naive CXCR3-negative and CXCR3-positive CD8+ T cells were flow-sorted on a FACSAria III. Total RNA was extracted from sorted cells using an RNeasy Mini Kit. Sequenced using a NextSeq 550. The Human TCR Profiling Kit (MiLaboratory) was used to make UMI-labeled 5' RACE TRB cDNA libraries. cDNA synthesis used the entire amount of extracted RNA, and PCR amplification then used the entire amount of cDNA produced. Libraries were prepared in parallel with an identical number of PCR cycles. On the authors' methods: MIGEC and MiXCR extracted about 53,000 +/- 10,000 unique UMI-labeled TRB cDNA molecules per library, requiring at least two reads per UMI. On average, about 40,000 +/- 10,000 functional in-frame TRB CDR3 nucleotide clonotypes lacking stop codons were found per library. After each sample was downsampled to 5000 UMI-labeled TRB molecules, VDJtools was used to calculate diversity metrics such as normalized Shannon-Wiener and Chao1. Clonotype-size-weighted physicochemical properties of the central five CDR3 residues (interaction energy, strength, volume and Kidera factor 4) were computed in VDJtools. TCRdb reprocessed the public reads and reports one entry per CDR3 protein sequence, without DNA. In this record, the V and J calls reflect TCRdb's handling and not the investigators' own analysis. The table for this sample shows 120,000 to 150,000 distinct CDR3 sequences. The ten most abundant clones make up approximately 0.28% of the sample.

This TCR derives from a human donor in good health. Some clones in this sample may be carry-over from other donors' samples. Source material: naive CXCR3+ CD8+ T cells from blood. This specimen's cell subset or site label, interpreted: CD45RO-CCR7+CD27+CD95- naive CD8+ T cells expressing CXCR3 (TNR3+). The chain was built from TRBV19 and TRBJ2-1; the D call from TCRdb, TRBD1, cannot be confirmed without DNA. The CDR3 reads as follows: CASSIQGLGSNEQFF.